This TCR beta chain was identified during a study of cytomegalovirus exposure and HLA in healthy donors. Across the whole study: Early on, a data release was issued that held some 91 million unique TCRs from HLA-typed donors.

Whole-study findings and limits: Cytomegalovirus association was listed for around 170 TCR beta chains.

Comments on this clone: Its antigen is undetermined.

Healthy donors of bone marrow made up the group. PCR used 60 Vbeta primers and 13 Jbeta primers. The table came from immunoSEQ multiplex PCR; TCRdb's copy has only in-frame clones and leaves some out. The sample carries 150,000 to 200,000 clones, around 80% recorded once. The CDR3 spans 17 residues. V lost 0 bases to trimming and J lost 2 bases, with 13 bases between them. Germline lookup yields CDR1 SGHTA and CDR2 FQGTGA. V and J are TRBV7-3 and TRBJ2-2; weak D call: TRBD2 (5 bases). Sequencing was performed on PBMCs. The TCR was taken from a man aged 18 to 29 in good health and CMV-seronegative. In DNA form, the CDR3 reads TGTGCCAGCAGCTTAACACTAAACGGGATAAACACCGGGGAGCTGTTTTTT. This translates into CASSLTLNGINTGELFF.